This T cell receptor (beta chain) was captured in a study of identical twins (dated by TCRdb to 2016 to 2017). For the wider study: The study deep-sequenced TCR alpha and beta repertoires from monozygotic twins, unrelated adults of various ages and cord blood to test whether fetal clonotypes persist. To rule out contamination, the twin experiments were replicated at different times with different library preparation protocols.

A few counts support this clonotype. Its antigen is still unknown. Within one base of it there is no much larger clone, and no base qualities were kept. Every donor in the study was a healthy Caucasian. The researchers also sequenced three unrelated adults who were not twins: a male aged 18 to 29, a male aged 50 to 60, and a female aged 50 to 60. Using Miltenyi CD45RO+ enrichment and human naive T-cell isolation kits, memory (CD45RO+) and naive T cells were isolated from PBMC. The receptor library was made with 5' RACE. Sequencing used an Illumina HiSeq 2000. A universal primer binding site was introduced by template switching, and a unique molecular identifier was present in the final cDNA, enabling accurate counting of TCR cDNA molecules. Specific primers in the conserved constant-segment region were used to synthesize first-strand cDNA for TCR alpha and beta chains. To control for contamination, each cDNA library was double barcoded with a SMART-Mk sample barcode plus Illumina barcodes. TruSeq adapter sequences and Illumina sample barcodes were added in two successive PCR steps. The Illumina HiSeq platform was used with custom primers to sequence TCR alpha and beta cDNA libraries. The authors processed their data as follows. Raw reads were processed with MiGEC to extract unique molecular identifiers, and MiXCR was used to determine CDR3 positions. Recombination models were inferred per individual with the repgenHMM and IGoR tools using an EM algorithm. Shared clonotypes were analyzed with the tcR package in R, and sharing was normalized by the product of cloneset sizes. Out-of-frame nonproductive sequences were analyzed to study raw recombination free of thymic and clonal selection effects. The public reads were reprocessed in TCRdb via fastp at Q25 and MiXCR, keeping in-frame beta chains. Rows with a matching CDR3 protein are joined into one entry that keeps the most common DNA and genes. None of the V and J calls come from the authors' own analysis; TCRdb made them. The sample data list some 710,000 distinct CDR3 sequences, and less than 7% of these were observed just once. The ten largest clones add up to 1.5% to 2% of the sample.

The germline V gene supplies CDR1 SGHRS and CDR2 YFSETQ. Cut back by 2 bases and 4 bases, the V and J ends lie 9 bases apart. The CDR3 goes from the cysteine to the phenylalanine over 13 residues. CDR3 DNA only is kept here, 39 bases in frame from base 1. What the work shows at the level of the full study, not this receptor alone: In monozygotic twins, out-of-frame TCR alpha sharing was systematically underestimated by recombination models, although the models agreed with sharing between unrelated individuals. Compared with coincidental sharing between unrelated individuals, out-of-frame TCR alpha sequences shared between twins showed an excess of sequences with low generation probability. The excess sharing between twins in beta out-of-frame sequences was weaker because fewer shared sequences reduced the signal-to-noise ratio. Zero-insertion analyses could be partly confounded by invariant T cells such as MAIT and iNKT, though diverse VJ usage argued against such confounding for most clonotypes. Abundant cord blood beta clonotypes carried fewer insertions; young adult naive repertoires showed a weaker similar trend, while memory repertoires showed none. Because the same donors could not be followed over many years, the conclusions depended on cross-sectional statistical analysis.

The chain is made from TRBV5-1 and TRBJ2-5; the D gene identity is not certain. Material: naive T cells sorted from blood. The cell subset or site label corresponds to: cells isolated with a human naive T-cell isolation kit. This sequence originates from a man between 18 and 35 years old in good health. The CDR3 region has the sequence CASSFLTAETQYF. The base sequence is TGCGCCAGCAGCTTCCTGACTGCAGAGACCCAGTACTTC.